This TCR beta chain was recovered during a study of Ad26.COV2.S vaccination and SARS-CoV-2 variants. For the study at large: Donor got 5x10^10 or 1x10^11 viral particles of Ad26.COV2.S. Study-wide results and limits: Non-spike TCR breadth was similar in vaccine and placebo recipients. Vaccine recipients surpassed placebo recipients in spike-specific TCR breadth.

Treatment reported: approximately 18 received Ad26.COV2.S at low or high dose, single or two shots; about five received placebo; per-sample allocation not given. Sampling occurred on day 63 after the first vaccine or placebo injection. TCRdb's copy holds only in-frame clones and misses some; the assay was immunoSEQ multiplex PCR. The sample records some 340,000 clones, around four fifths being singletons. As to this clone: What it recognizes is unknown.

This CDR3 has 11 residues. V was clipped by 7 bases and J by 5 bases, with 8 bases between them. The V gene's germline CDR1 is LNHDA and CDR2 SQIVND (reference sequence). The sample in question was peripheral blood, obtained in a trial of Ad26.COV2.S vaccine versus placebo. V is TRBV19 and J is TRBJ1-1; unclear D gene. The TCR comes from a person between 18 and 59 years old who received the Ad26.COV2.S COVID-19 vaccine or a placebo. For the CDR3, the DNA is TGTGCCAGTATAGGGCGGACTGAAGCTTTCTTT. Translated: CASIGRTEAFF. Complete variable domain (other parts from reference TRBV19 and TRBJ1-1): DGGITQSPKYLFRKEGQNVTLSCEQNLNHDAMYWYRQDPGQGLRLIYYSQIVNDFQKGDIAEGYSVSREKKESFPLTVTSAQKNPTAFYLCASIGRTEAFFGQGTRLTVV.